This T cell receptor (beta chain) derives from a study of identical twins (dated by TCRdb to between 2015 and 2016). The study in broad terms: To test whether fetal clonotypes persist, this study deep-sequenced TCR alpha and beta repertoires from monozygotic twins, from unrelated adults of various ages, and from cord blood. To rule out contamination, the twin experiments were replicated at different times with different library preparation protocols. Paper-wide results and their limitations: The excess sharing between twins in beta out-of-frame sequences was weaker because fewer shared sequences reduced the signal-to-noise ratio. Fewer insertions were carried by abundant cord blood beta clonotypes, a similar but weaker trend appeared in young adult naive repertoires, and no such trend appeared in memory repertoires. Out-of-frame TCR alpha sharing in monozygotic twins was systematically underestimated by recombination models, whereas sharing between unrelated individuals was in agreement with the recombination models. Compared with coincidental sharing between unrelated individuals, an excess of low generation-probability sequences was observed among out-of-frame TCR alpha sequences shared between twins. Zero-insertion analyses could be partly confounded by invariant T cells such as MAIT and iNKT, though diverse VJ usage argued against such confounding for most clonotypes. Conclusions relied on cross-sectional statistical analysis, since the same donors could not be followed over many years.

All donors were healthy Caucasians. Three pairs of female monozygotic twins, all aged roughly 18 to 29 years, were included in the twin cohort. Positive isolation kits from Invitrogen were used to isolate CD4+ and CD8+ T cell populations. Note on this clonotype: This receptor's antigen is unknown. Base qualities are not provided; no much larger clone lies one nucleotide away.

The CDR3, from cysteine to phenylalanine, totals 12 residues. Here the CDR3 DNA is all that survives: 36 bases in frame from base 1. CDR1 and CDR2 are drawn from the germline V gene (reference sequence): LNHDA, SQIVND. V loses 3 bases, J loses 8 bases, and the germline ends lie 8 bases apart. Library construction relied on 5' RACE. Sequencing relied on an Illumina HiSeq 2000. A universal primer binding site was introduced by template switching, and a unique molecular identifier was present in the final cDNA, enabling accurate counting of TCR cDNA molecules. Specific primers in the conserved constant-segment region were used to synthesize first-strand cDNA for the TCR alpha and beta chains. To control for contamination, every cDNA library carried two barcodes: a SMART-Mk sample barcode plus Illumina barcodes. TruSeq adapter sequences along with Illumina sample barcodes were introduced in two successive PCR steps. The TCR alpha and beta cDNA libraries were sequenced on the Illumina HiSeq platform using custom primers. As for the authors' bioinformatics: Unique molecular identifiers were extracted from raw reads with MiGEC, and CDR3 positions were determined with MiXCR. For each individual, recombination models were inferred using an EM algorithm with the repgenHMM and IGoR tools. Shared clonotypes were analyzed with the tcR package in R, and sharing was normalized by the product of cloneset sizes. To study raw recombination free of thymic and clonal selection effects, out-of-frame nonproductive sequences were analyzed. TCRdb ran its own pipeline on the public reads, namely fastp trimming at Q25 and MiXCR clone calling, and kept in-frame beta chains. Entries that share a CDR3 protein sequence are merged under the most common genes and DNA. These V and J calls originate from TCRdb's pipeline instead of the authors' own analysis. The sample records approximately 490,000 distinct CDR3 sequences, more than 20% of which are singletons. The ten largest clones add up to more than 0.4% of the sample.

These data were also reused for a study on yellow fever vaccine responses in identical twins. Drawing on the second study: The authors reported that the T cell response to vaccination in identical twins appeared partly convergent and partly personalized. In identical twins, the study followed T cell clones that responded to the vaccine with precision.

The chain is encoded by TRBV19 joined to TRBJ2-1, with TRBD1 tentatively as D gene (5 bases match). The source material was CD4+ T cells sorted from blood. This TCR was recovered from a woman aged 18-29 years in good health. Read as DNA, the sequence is TGTGCCAGTAGTATCAGGGTCTATGAGCAGTTCTTC. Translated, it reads CASSIRVYEQFF.